The clone carrying this T cell receptor (beta chain) was found many times. The CDR3 spans 13 residues. Trimming removed 4 bases at V and 0 bases at J, with 4 bases between. CDR1 is DFQATT, CDR2 SNEGSKA, per germline (reference sequence). The data were obtained in a study of T cells in Graves' hyperthyroidism and ophthalmopathy. RNA transcripts provided the source from which TCR beta CDR3 regions were amplified. An initial round of RT-PCR targeting the TCR CDR3 relied on the HTBI primer set. TCRdb itself ran the multiplex PCR reads through MiXCR, one entry per CDR3 protein. The table shows around 500,000 distinct CDR3 sequences, with approximately 22% occurring only once.

Sequencing input: blood. This chain links TRBV20-1 with TRBJ1-6; D not resolved. The TCR originated in a woman in her 70s with Graves' ophthalmopathy. CDR3 residues: CSATSSYNSPLHF. CDR3 DNA sequence: TGCAGTGCTACAAGCTCCTATAATTCACCCCTCCACTTT.